The entry below gives a single T cell receptor beta chain sequence along with its context. The antigen remains unidentified. This specimen belongs to a study of shared clonotypes between healthy human individuals. This CDR3 has 13 amino acids. Germline lookup yields CDR1 MDHEN and CDR2 SYDVKM. The V gene lost 10 bases and the J gene lost 2 bases, with 15 bases spanning the gap. The donors were all Caucasian adults (living in Nashville, Tennessee). Findings of the study overall: Deeper or shallower sequencing was expected to change how clonotypes are shared among donors. Some clonotypes were shared by all four sorted-subset donors, while others were not shared. The non-shared ones had lower generation probabilities than the shared ones. Rarefaction exposed incomplete sorted-subset sequencing despite large depth.

Assay used: immunoSEQ multiplex PCR; TCRdb lists only in-frame clones, some missing. The sample carries over a million clones, about four fifths recorded once. The clonotype originates from a man aged 18-30 years in good health. Some clones in this sample may be carry-over from other donors' samples. The V gene is TRBV28, the J gene TRBJ2-7; D is perhaps TRBD1 or TRBD2 (5 bases each). Sequenced: memory CD4+ T cells from PBMCs. The subset was: CD45RA-negative fraction. This chain's CDR3 is CATISGATYEQYF. The CDR3, as DNA: TGTGCCACTATATCCGGGGCCACCTACGAGCAGTACTTC. Using reference TRBV28 and TRBJ2-7 for the parts outside the CDR3, the full variable domain is DVKVTQSSRYLVKRTGEKVFLECVQDMDHENMFWYRQDPGLGLRLIYFSYDVKMKEKGDIPEGYSVSREKKERFSLILESASTNQTSMYLCATISGATYEQYFGPGTRLTVT.